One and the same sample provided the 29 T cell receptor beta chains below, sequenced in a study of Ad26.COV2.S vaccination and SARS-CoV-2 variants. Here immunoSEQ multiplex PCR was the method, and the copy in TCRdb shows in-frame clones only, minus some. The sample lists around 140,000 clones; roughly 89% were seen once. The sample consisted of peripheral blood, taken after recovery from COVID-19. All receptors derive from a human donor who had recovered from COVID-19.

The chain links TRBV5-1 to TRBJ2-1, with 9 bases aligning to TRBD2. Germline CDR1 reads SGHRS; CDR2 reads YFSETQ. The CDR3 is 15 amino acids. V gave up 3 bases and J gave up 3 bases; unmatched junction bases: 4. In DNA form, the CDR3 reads TGCGCCAGCAGCTCCCTAGCGGGGAGCTACAATGAGCAGTTCTTC. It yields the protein CASSSLAGSYNEQFF.

CDR3 DNA: TGCAGCGTGGCGGGACTAGCGGGGACCACAGATACGCAGTATTTT. The encoded protein is CSVAGLAGTTDTQYF. The genes are TRBV29-1 and TRBJ2-3; 13 bases fit TRBD2. The ends lost 6 bases at V and 2 bases at J; junction bases unmatched: 5. Germline V lookup: CDR1 SQVTM, CDR2 ANQGSEA. CDR3 length: 15 amino acids.

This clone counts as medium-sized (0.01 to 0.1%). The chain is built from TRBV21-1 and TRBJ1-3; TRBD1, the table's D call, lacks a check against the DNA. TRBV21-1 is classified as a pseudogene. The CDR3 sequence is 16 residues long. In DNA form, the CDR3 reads TGTGCCAGCAGCAAAGTGGAACAGGGTCCTGGAAACACCATATATTTT. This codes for CASSKVEQGPGNTIYF.

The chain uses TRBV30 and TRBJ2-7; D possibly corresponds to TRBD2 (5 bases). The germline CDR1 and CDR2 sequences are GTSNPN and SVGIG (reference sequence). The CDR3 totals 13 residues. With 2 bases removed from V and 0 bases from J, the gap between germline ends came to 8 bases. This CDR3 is CAWSSGISYEQYF. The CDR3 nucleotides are TGTGCCTGGAGTTCGGGAATCTCCTACGAGCAGTACTTC.

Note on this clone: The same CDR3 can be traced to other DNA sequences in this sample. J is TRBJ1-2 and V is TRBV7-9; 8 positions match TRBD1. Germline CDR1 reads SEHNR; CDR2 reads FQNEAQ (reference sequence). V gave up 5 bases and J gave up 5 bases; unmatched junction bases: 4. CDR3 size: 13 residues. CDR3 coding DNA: TGTGCCAGCAGCCCCCAGGGGGCATATGGCTACACCTTC. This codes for CASSPQGAYGYTF.

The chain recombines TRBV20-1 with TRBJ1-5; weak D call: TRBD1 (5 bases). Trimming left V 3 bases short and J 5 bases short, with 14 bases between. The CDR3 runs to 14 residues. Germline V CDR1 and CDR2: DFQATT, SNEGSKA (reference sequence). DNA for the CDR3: TGCAGTGCTAGTCGAGGGGACGGCTATCAGCCCCAGCATTTT. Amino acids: CSASRGDGYQPQHF.

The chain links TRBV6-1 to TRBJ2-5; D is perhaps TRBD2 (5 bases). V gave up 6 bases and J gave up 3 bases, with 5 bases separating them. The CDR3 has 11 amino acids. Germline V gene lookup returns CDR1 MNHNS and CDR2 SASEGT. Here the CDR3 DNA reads TGTGCCAGCAGGCGGGAAGAGACCCAGTACTTC. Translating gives CASRREETQYF.

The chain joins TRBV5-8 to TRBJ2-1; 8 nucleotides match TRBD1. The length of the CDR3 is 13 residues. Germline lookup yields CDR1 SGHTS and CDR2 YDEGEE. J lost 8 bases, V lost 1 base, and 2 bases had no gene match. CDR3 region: CASSLRTGHEQFF. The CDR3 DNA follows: TGTGCCAGCAGCTTGCGGACAGGGCATGAGCAGTTCTTC. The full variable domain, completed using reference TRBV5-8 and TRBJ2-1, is EAGVTQSPTHLIKTRGQQATLRCSPISGHTSVYWYQQALGLGLQFLLWYDEGEERNRGNFPPRFSGRQFPNYSSELNVNALELEDSALYLCASSLRTGHEQFFGPGTRLTVL.

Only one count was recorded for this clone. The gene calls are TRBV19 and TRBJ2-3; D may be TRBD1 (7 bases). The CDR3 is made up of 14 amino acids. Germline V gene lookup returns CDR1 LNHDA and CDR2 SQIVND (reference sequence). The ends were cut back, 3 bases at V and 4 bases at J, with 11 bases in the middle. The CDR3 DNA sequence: TGTGCCAGTAGTATCGACAGGGAGGCAGATACGCAGTATTTT. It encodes CASSIDREADTQYF.

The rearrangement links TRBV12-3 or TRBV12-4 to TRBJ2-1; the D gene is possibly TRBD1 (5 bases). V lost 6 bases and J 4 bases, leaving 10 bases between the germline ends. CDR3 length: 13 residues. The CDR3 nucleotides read TGTGCCAGCAGCCGACAGACTTACAATGAGCAGTTCTTC. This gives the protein CASSRQTYNEQFF.

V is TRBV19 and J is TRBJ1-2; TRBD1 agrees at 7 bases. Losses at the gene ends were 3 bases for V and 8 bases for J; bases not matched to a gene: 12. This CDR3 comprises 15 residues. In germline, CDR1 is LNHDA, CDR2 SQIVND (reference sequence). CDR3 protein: CASSIPRARGTGYTF. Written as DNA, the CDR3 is TGTGCCAGTAGTATTCCCCGCGCCAGGGGGACGGGCTACACCTTC. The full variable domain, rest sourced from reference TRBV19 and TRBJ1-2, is DGGITQSPKYLFRKEGQNVTLSCEQNLNHDAMYWYRQDPGQGLRLIYYSQIVNDFQKGDIAEGYSVSREKKESFPLTVTSAQKNPTAFYLCASSIPRARGTGYTFGSGTRLTVV.

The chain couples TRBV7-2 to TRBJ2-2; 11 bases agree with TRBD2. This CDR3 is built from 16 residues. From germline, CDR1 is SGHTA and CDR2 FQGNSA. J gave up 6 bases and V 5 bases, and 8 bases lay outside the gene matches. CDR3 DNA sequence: TGTGCCAGCAGCGCGTCCGGACTAGCGGGTTCCGGGGAGCTGTTTTTT. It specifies CASSASGLAGSGELFF. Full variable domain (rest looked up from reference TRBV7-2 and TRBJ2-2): GAGVSQSPSNKVTEKGKDVELRCDPISGHTALYWYRQSLGQGLEFLIYFQGNSAPDKSGLPSDRFSAERTGGSVSTLTIQRTQQEDSAVYLCASSASGLAGSGELFFGEGSRLTVL.

The DNA for the CDR3 is TGTGCCAGCAGCGTAAACACCGGGACAGGGATCTATTCACCCCTCCACTTT. This codes for CASSVNTGTGIYSPLHF. V usage is TRBV5-6 and J usage is TRBJ1-6, with 9 bases lining up with TRBD1. Germline V gene data show CDR1 as SGHDT and CDR2 as YYEEEE. This CDR3 is 17 amino acids long. V dropped 4 bases and J dropped 8; count of bases not matched to a gene: 13.

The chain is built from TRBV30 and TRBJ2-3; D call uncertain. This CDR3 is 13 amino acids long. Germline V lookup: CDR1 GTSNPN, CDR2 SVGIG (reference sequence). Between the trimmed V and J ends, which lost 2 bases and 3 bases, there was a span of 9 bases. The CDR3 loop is CAWSPPPTDTQYF. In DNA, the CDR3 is TGTGCCTGGAGTCCCCCCCCGACAGATACGCAGTATTTT.

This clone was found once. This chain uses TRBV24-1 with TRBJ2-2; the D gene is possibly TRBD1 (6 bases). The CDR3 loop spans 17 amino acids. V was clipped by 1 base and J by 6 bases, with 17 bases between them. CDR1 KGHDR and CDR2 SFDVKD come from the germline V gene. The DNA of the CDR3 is TGTGCCACCAGTGATTTTACCGCCGGGACAAGACCCGGGGAGCTGTTTTTT. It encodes CATSDFTAGTRPGELFF.

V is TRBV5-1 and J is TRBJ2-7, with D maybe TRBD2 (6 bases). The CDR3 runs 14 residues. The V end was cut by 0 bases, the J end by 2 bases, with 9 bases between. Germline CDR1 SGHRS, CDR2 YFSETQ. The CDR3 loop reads CASSLGSGTYEQYF. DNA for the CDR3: TGCGCCAGCAGCTTGGGTAGCGGTACCTACGAGCAGTACTTC.

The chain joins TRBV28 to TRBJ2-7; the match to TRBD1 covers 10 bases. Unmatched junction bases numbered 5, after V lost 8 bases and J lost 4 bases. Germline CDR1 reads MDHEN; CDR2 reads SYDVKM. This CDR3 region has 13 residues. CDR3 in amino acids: CASWTGGEYEQYF. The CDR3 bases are TGTGCCAGCTGGACAGGGGGAGAATACGAGCAGTACTTC. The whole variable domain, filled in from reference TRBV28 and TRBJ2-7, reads DVKVTQSSRYLVKRTGEKVFLECVQDMDHENMFWYRQDPGLGLRLIYFSYDVKMKEKGDIPEGYSVSREKKERFSLILESASTNQTSMYLCASWTGGEYEQYFGPGTRLTVT.

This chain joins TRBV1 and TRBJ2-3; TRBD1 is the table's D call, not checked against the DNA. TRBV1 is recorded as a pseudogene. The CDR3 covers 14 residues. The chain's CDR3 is CTSTPGQSTDTQYF. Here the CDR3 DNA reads TGCACCAGCACGCCGGGACAGAGCACAGATACGCAGTATTTT.

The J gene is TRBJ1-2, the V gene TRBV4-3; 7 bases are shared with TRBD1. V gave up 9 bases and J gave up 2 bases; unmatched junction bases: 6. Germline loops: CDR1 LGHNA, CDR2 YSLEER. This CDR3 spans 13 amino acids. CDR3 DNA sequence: TGCGCCAGTTCGGACAGGAGAAACTATGGCTACACCTTC. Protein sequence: CASSDRRNYGYTF.

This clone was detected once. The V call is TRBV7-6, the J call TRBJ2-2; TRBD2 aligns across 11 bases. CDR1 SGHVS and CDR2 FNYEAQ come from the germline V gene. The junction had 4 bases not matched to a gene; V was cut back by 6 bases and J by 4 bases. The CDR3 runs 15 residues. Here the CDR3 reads CASRDSGGATGELFF. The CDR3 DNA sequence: TGTGCCAGCAGGGATAGCGGGGGGGCCACCGGGGAGCTGTTTTTT. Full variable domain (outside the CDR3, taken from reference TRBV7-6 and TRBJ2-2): GAGVSQSPRYKVTKRGQDVALRCDPISGHVSLYWYRQALGQGPEFLTYFNYEAQQDKSGLPNDRFSAERPEGSISTLTIQRTEQRDSAMYRCASRDSGGATGELFFGEGSRLTVL.

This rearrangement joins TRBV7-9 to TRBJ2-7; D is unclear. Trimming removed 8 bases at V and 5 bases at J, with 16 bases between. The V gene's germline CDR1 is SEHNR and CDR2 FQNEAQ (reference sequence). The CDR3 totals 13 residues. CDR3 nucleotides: TGTGCCAGCCAAGAGATGTCGTCGGACGAGCAGTACTTC. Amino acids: CASQEMSSDEQYF.

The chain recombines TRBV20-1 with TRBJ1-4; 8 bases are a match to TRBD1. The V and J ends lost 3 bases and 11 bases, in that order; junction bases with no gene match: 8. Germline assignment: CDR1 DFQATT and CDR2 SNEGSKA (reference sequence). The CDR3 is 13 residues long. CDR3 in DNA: TGCAGTGCTAGTTCCCAGGGGGCGAGGAAACTGTTTTTT. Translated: CSASSQGARKLFF.

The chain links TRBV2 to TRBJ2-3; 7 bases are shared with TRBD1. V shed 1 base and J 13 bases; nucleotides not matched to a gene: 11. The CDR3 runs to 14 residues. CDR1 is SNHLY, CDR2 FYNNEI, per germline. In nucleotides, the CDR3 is TGTGCCAGCAGTGAAGAGGGCGGTACAGGGGTTGAGTATTTT. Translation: CASSEEGGTGVEYF.

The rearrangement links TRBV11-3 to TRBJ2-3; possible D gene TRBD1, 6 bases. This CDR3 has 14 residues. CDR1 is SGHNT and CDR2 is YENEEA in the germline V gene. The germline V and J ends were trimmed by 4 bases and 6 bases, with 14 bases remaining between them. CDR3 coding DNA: TGTGCCAGCAGCTCGGGTGGGGGCGCGGATACGCAGTATTTT. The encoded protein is CASSSGGGADTQYF.

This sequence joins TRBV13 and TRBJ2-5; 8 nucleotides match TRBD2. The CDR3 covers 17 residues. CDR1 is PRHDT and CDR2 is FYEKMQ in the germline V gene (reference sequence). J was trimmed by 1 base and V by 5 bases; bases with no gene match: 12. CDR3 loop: CASSRGVVAGGQETQYF. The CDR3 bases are TGTGCCAGCAGCCGAGGGGTCGTTGCGGGGGGCCAAGAGACCCAGTACTTC.

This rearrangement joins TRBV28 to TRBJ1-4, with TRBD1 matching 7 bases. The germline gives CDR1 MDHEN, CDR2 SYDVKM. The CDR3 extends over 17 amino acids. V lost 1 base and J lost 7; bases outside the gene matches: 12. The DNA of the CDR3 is TGTGCCAGCAGTTTATCTGAAGGGACAGCATTCGGTGAAAAACTGTTTTTT. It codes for CASSLSEGTAFGEKLFF. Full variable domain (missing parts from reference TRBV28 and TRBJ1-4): DVKVTQSSRYLVKRTGEKVFLECVQDMDHENMFWYRQDPGLGLRLIYFSYDVKMKEKGDIPEGYSVSREKKERFSLILESASTNQTSMYLCASSLSEGTAFGEKLFFGSGTQLSVL.

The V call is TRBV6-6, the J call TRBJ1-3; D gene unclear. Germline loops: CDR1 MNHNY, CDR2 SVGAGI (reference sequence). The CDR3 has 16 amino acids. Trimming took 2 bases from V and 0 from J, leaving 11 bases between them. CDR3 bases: TGTGCCAGCAGTTACGTCGTATCTAACTCTGGAAACACCATATATTTT. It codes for CASSYVVSNSGNTIYF.

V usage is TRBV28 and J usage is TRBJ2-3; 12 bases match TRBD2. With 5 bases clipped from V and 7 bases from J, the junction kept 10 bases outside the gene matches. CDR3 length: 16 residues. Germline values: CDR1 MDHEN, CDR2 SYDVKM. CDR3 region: CASSPSLAGGYHTQYF. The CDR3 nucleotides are TGTGCCAGCAGTCCCTCACTAGCGGGGGGCTATCATACGCAGTATTTT.

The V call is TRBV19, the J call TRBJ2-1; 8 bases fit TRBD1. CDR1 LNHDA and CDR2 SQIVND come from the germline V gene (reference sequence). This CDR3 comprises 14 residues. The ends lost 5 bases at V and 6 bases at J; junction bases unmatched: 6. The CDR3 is CASSASTGVNEQFF. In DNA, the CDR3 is TGTGCCAGTAGTGCGTCGACAGGGGTCAATGAGCAGTTCTTC.